This T cell receptor (beta chain) came from a study of blood T cell repertoires in COVID-19. Study context: Samples representing acute and convalescent COVID-19 were sourced from the United States, Italy and Spain. Sample material is recorded as cDNA or gDNA derived from T cells, B-cell-depleted T cells, or PBMCs.

How the authors handled the data: Reference gene primer amplification in the assay estimated nucleated cell counts. The method was immunoSEQ multiplex PCR; TCRdb's version includes in-frame clones alone and lacks a portion of them. Clone size and the V and J calls come from that table; the DNA yielded D and trimming. The table includes about 160,000 clones, approximately 82% detected once. V gave up 4 bases and J gave up 6 bases, with 24 bases separating them. The germline gives CDR1 KGHSH, CDR2 LQKENI. This CDR3 contains 17 residues. The sequencing sample was made of peripheral blood. The sequence was obtained from a woman aged 80 or over with acute or convalescent COVID-19. The V call is TRBV18, the J call TRBJ1-2, with D possibly TRBD1 on 5 matching bases. The CDR3 loop is CASSHIRDRTRDNGYTF. The CDR3 nucleotides read TGTGCCAGCTCACATATCCGGGACCGAACGCGGGATAATGGCTACACCTTC.